This entry is about one T cell receptor beta chain. TCRdb's copy holds only in-frame clones and misses some; the assay was immunoSEQ multiplex PCR. The data contain about 200,000 clones, 80% to 90% of them singletons. The CDR3 extends over 14 amino acids. Trimming left V 3 bases short and J 1 base short, with 9 bases between. CDR1 and CDR2 from the germline V gene are SGHVS and FQNEAQ. The entry originates in a study of blood T cell repertoires in COVID-19. Study summary: The cDNA or gDNA used as material had been derived from T cells, B-cell-depleted T cells, or PBMCs.

Exposed participants encountered a COVID-19 case during the 2 weeks preceding study entry. The rearrangement joins TRBV7-8 to TRBJ1-1; D may be TRBD1 (5 bases). This TCR was sampled from a woman aged 50 to 60 who had been exposed to COVID-19. Sequences were obtained from PBMCs or T cells enriched from blood (not recorded which). DNA of the CDR3: TGTGCCAGCAGCTTTTCCGGGGGGAACACTGAAGCTTTCTTT. It is translated as CASSFSGGNTEAFF.